Presented here are 9 T cell receptor beta chains from one specimen sequenced in a study of control samples from healthy donors and cancer patients (dated by TCRdb to 2018 to 2020). Libraries were constructed by the immunoSEQ multiplex PCR assay. Drawn from immuneACCESS, this table holds only the in-frame rearrangements with V and J called that TCRdb kept. Clones are partly lost; checked studies trace under half to an unresolved V gene and leave the rest unexplained. This sample has about 170,000 clones in its table, and 90% to 95% of those were observed once. More than 1.3% of the sample rests with the top ten. The sequencing input was blood. The receptors shown here come from a woman aged 30 to 39 in good health.

This chain links TRBV29-1 with TRBJ2-7; TRBD1 agrees at 10 bases. The CDR3 is 15 amino acids. Trimming at V came to 2 bases and at J to 2 bases, leaving 6 bases not matched to a gene. From germline, CDR1 is SQVTM and CDR2 ANQGSEA. The CDR3, as DNA: TGCAGCGTTGAATGGGGGGACAGGGGTACCTACGAGCAGTACTTC. It encodes CSVEWGDRGTYEQYF.

This rearrangement joins TRBV7-6 to TRBJ2-1; D gene unclear. Trimming removed 1 base from V and 6 bases from J, with 4 bases in between. The CDR3 has 12 residues. Germline V lookup: CDR1 SGHVS, CDR2 FNYEAQ. The CDR3 sequence is CASSLVGNEQFF. CDR3 bases: TGTGCCAGCAGCTTAGTGGGCAATGAGCAGTTCTTC.

The chain uses TRBV20-1 and TRBJ2-7; D gene ambiguous. Germline V gene data show CDR1 as DFQATT and CDR2 as SNEGSKA (reference sequence). The CDR3 spans 12 residues. Trimming took 3 bases from V and 2 from J, leaving 8 bases between them. The CDR3 loop is CSASQGTYEQYF. The CDR3 region has the DNA TGCAGTGCTAGTCAAGGGACCTACGAGCAGTACTTC.

V is TRBV5-6 and J is TRBJ1-1; TRBD1 agrees at 8 bases. Germline V gives CDR1 SGHDT, CDR2 YYEEEE. The V gene end was trimmed by 4 bases and the J gene end by 3 bases; junction bases not matched to a gene: 5. The CDR3 spans 14 residues. CDR3 DNA: TGTGCCAGCAGCCCAGGGGGCGGGGACACTGAAGCTTTCTTT. This gives the protein CASSPGGGDTEAFF.

V is TRBV28 and J is TRBJ2-7; 9 bases agree with TRBD1. Trimming took 2 bases from V and 2 from J; bases not matched to a gene: 7. The CDR3 is 16 residues long. CDR1 and CDR2 from the germline V gene are MDHEN and SYDVKM. The CDR3 here is CASSLTGTGSPYEQYF. DNA for the CDR3: TGTGCCAGCAGTTTAACCGGGACAGGGAGTCCCTACGAGCAGTACTTC. Full variable domain (remainder filled in from reference TRBV28 and TRBJ2-7): DVKVTQSSRYLVKRTGEKVFLECVQDMDHENMFWYRQDPGLGLRLIYFSYDVKMKEKGDIPEGYSVSREKKERFSLILESASTNQTSMYLCASSLTGTGSPYEQYFGPGTRLTVT.

V gene TRBV6-1 combines with J gene TRBJ1-5; D is uncertain. This CDR3 region has 11 residues. V was pared by 1 base and J by 9 bases, with 4 bases between. In germline, CDR1 is MNHNS, CDR2 SASEGT. The CDR3 here is CASSEVGPQHF. The CDR3 DNA is TGTGCCAGCAGTGAAGTAGGGCCCCAGCATTTT.

To note about this clone: The same CDR3 also results from other DNA sequences found in this sample. CDR3 in DNA: TGCAGCGTTGGGGGGAGCAATCAGCCCCAGCATTTT. As protein: CSVGGSNQPQHF. This rearrangement joins TRBV29-1 to TRBJ1-5; D possibly corresponds to TRBD1 (5 bases). Looked up from germline, CDR1 is SQVTM and CDR2 is ANQGSEA. CDR3 length: 12 amino acids. V was clipped by 4 bases and J by 1 base, with 5 bases between them.

The chain combines TRBV28 with TRBJ2-2, with D perhaps TRBD1 (6 bases). The CDR3 totals 15 residues. Germline V gene sequence: CDR1 MDHEN, CDR2 SYDVKM. V lost 6 bases, J lost 1 base, and 12 bases lay in between. The CDR3 DNA reads TGTGCCAGCAGGGGGGCGACAGGGAACACCGGGGAGCTGTTTTTT. This translates into CASRGATGNTGELFF.

The chain has TRBV6-4 and TRBJ2-6; TRBD2 is a possible D gene (5 bases). Per germline, CDR1 MRHNA and CDR2 SNTAGT. This CDR3 spans 15 amino acids. V was trimmed by 3 bases and J by 0 bases, leaving 6 bases between them. As DNA, the CDR3 is TGTGCCAGCAGTGAACGGGACTCTGGGGCCAACGTCCTGACTTTC. Translating it yields CASSERDSGANVLTF.